This TCR beta chain was sequenced in a study of a mutant IDH1 vaccine in newly diagnosed glioma. Overall study context: Administration of eight vaccinations to patients took place in weeks 1, 3, 5, 7, 11, 15, 19, 23.

This CDR3 has 15 amino acids. The V and J ends lost 5 bases and 10 bases respectively, with 21 bases between them. Germline loops: CDR1 MNHEY, CDR2 SMNVEV (reference sequence). The time point was: week 5, during vaccination. Doses of 300 ug of mutant IDH1 20-mer peptide were given with topical imiquimod. The assay was immunoSEQ multiplex PCR, and TCRdb's table has in-frame clones only and misses some. The sample lists about 83,000 clones, roughly nine tenths occurring once. About this clone: Antigen unknown.

The rearrangement uses TRBV27 and TRBJ2-1; TRBD2 might be the D (5 bases). The clonotype was recovered from a woman aged 45-60 years with glioma. The input for sequencing was PBMCs, taken from a glioma patient whose treatment included an IDH1 peptide vaccine. The CDR3, as DNA: TGTGCCAGCAGTCCGAGTTCGGACTGGGCCCCAGAGCAGTTCTTC. Protein product: CASSPSSDWAPEQFF.